This T cell receptor (beta chain) was recorded in a study of T cell responses to AZD1222 COVID-19 vaccine. TCRdb keeps only in-frame clones here, not all; method: immunoSEQ multiplex PCR. Of tens of thousands of clones detected, more than 75% appear once; the ten largest clones hold under 25%. This clone was seen repeatedly, ten times or more. This TCR was recovered from an adult in good health. Sequenced here: peripheral blood, sampled on day 0 of AZD1222 vaccination.

The CDR3 here is CASKWGWDSPLHF. The CDR3 DNA follows: TGTGCCAGCAAATGGGGGTGGGACTCACCCCTCCACTTT. The rearrangement uses TRBV27 and TRBJ1-6, with D possibly TRBD1 on 5 matching bases. CDR3 length: 13 residues. Trimming stripped 7 bases from V and 10 bases from J, with 14 bases between. Per the germline V gene, CDR1 is MNHEY and CDR2 is SMNVEV (reference sequence).